The 18 T cell receptor beta chains in this list originate from one sample, sequenced in a study of technical replicates of blood from a few donors (dated by TCRdb to 2015 to 2018). Receptors were amplified or captured by the immunoSEQ multiplex PCR assay. In its TCRdb copy, this immuneACCESS table keeps in-frame sequences only and misses some clones. Where compared with another copy, unresolved V genes explain less than half of these, and the others have no known cause. The table for this sample lists tens of thousands of clones; 85% to 95% of them were counted only once. The ten largest clones add up to about 0.4% of the sample. Sample: T cells isolated from PBMCs. All receptors derive from a human donor in good health.

The chain uses TRBV27 and TRBJ1-5, with a weak D call TRBD1 (6 bases). Trimming pared 2 bases from V and 4 bases from J, leaving 12 bases between. Germline V lookup: CDR1 MNHEY, CDR2 SMNVEV (reference sequence). CDR3 length: 15 residues. Here the CDR3 reads CASSLIRTENQPQHF. In DNA, the CDR3 is TGTGCCAGCAGTTTAATCCGGACAGAGAATCAGCCCCAGCATTTT.

In this sample, this clone turned up once. The gene calls are TRBV7-9 and TRBJ2-7, with 9 bases fitting TRBD2. CDR3 length: 12 residues. Looked up from germline, CDR1 is SEHNR and CDR2 is FQNEAQ (reference sequence). V lost 10 bases, J lost 6 bases, and 7 bases stayed unmatched. As DNA, the CDR3 is TGTGCCATCGCGCGGGAGGGCAGCGAGCAGTACTTC. Translation gives CAIAREGSEQYF.

This clone has just one count. This sequence joins TRBV4-2 and TRBJ1-4; 7 nucleotides line up with TRBD1. The germline CDR1 and CDR2 sequences are LGHNA and YNFKEQ. This CDR3 has 14 amino acids. V lost 1 base and J lost 8; bases outside the gene matches: 4. The CDR3 nucleotides read TGTGCCAGCAGCCAAGGATCAGGGGGAGAAAAACTGTTTTTT. Translating gives CASSQGSGGEKLFF.

V gene TRBV7-3 combines with J gene TRBJ2-2; 9 nucleotides align to TRBD1. Germline CDR1 SGHTA, CDR2 FQGTGA. Trimming cost V 5 bases and J 4 bases; bases outside gene matches: 5. CDR3 length: 15 residues. The CDR3 region has the DNA TGTGCCAGCAGCCGGGGACAGGGTGCCACCGGGGAGCTGTTTTTT. Residues: CASSRGQGATGELFF.

The J gene is TRBJ1-2, the V gene TRBV10-3; TRBD1 is a possible D gene (5 bases). This CDR3 region has 14 residues. Germline V gene sequence: CDR1 ENHRY, CDR2 SYGVKD. The V gene lost 6 bases and the J gene lost 4 bases, with 15 bases spanning the gap. The CDR3: CAIREVDRPYGYTF. In DNA, the CDR3 is TGTGCCATCAGGGAGGTTGACAGACCCTATGGCTACACCTTC.

The genes are TRBV6-1 and TRBJ1-2, with a possible D match to TRBD1 (5 bases). This CDR3 is 12 amino acids long. V dropped 2 bases and J dropped 12 bases, with 13 bases sitting between them. The germline CDR1 and CDR2 sequences are MNHNS and SASEGT. Here the CDR3 DNA reads TGTGCCAGCAGTGAAATTTTAGGACATCACACCTTC. This sequence encodes CASSEILGHHTF.

The rearrangement links TRBV4-1 to TRBJ1-1; D possibly corresponds to TRBD1 (5 bases). The V end lost 4 bases, the J end lost 0 bases, and 12 bases lay between the germline ends. Germline-derived CDR1 and CDR2 are MGHRA and YSYEKL. The CDR3 covers 15 residues. The DNA of the CDR3 is TGCGCCAGCAGCCTCCCGACAGTCCTGAACACTGAAGCTTTCTTT. It encodes CASSLPTVLNTEAFF.

The gene calls are TRBV13 and TRBJ2-1; TRBD2 agrees at 12 bases. Germline V lookup: CDR1 PRHDT, CDR2 FYEKMQ (reference sequence). CDR3 length: 15 residues. V lost 6 bases to trimming and J lost 8 bases; unmatched junction nucleotides: 8. The CDR3 sequence is CASRPRLAGVDEQFF. CDR3 bases: TGTGCCAGCAGACCCCGACTAGCGGGAGTCGATGAGCAGTTCTTC.

V gene TRBV4-2 combines with J gene TRBJ2-1; TRBD2 matches at 7 bases. The CDR3 is 19 amino acids. Per the germline V gene, CDR1 is LGHNA and CDR2 is YNFKEQ. V dropped 0 bases and J dropped 1; count of bases not matched to a gene: 12. The CDR3 bases are TGTGCCAGCAGCCAAGATACAGGTGGCGGGAGCTCTTCCTACAATGAGCAGTTCTTC. Amino acid sequence: CASSQDTGGGSSSYNEQFF.

In this sample, this clone turned up once. V and J are TRBV19 and TRBJ1-4, with 8 bases aligning to TRBD1. Germline V CDR1 and CDR2: LNHDA, SQIVND (reference sequence). Unmatched junction bases numbered 6, after V lost 7 bases and J lost 5 bases. The CDR3 is made up of 14 amino acids. The CDR3 loop is CASNTGGKNEKLFF. CDR3 nucleotide sequence: TGTGCCAGTAATACAGGGGGGAAAAATGAAAAACTGTTTTTT.

J is TRBJ1-3 and V is TRBV19; no definite D call. Germline CDR1 LNHDA, CDR2 SQIVND (reference sequence). This CDR3 spans 14 amino acids. Trimming removed 6 bases at V and 4 bases at J, with 13 bases between. DNA of the CDR3: TGTGCCAGTAGGGAGGATACCGCGGGAAACACCATATATTTT. Protein: CASREDTAGNTIYF.

This chain links TRBV6-6 with TRBJ1-5, with TRBD1 matching over 9 bases. CDR1 is MNHNY and CDR2 is SVGAGI in the germline V gene (reference sequence). The CDR3 runs 14 residues. V shed 5 bases and J 5 bases; nucleotides not matched to a gene: 4. This CDR3 reads CASSPRQGDQPQHF. In DNA form, the CDR3 reads TGTGCCAGCAGTCCTAGACAGGGGGATCAGCCCCAGCATTTT.

The chain is built from TRBV7-9 and TRBJ2-7; a possible D gene is TRBD1 (5 bases). Germline V gene lookup returns CDR1 SEHNR and CDR2 FQNEAQ (reference sequence). V lost 2 bases to trimming and J lost 3 bases, with 11 bases between them. The CDR3 is made up of 14 amino acids. The CDR3 bases are TGTGCCAGCAGCTTAATTTATGACAGCTACGAGCAGTACTTC. Its translation is CASSLIYDSYEQYF.

The chain couples TRBV19 to TRBJ2-7; TRBD2 matches at 10 bases. The CDR3 loop spans 16 amino acids. The ends lost 3 bases at V and 6 bases at J; junction bases unmatched: 11. The germline gives CDR1 LNHDA, CDR2 SQIVND (reference sequence). For the CDR3, the DNA is TGTGCCAGTAGTATTGGTTCAGCGGGAGGGTTTCTCGAGCAGTACTTC. It yields the protein CASSIGSAGGFLEQYF.

This chain joins TRBV5-1 and TRBJ2-2, with TRBD1 as a possible D gene (5 bases). Trimming removed 6 bases from V and 1 base from J, with 10 bases in between. The CDR3 is 14 amino acids. Germline V gives CDR1 SGHRS, CDR2 YFSETQ. CDR3 DNA sequence: TGCGCCAGCAACGGCAGGGAGAACACCGGGGAGCTGTTTTTT. Translating gives CASNGRENTGELFF.

The chain uses TRBV2 and TRBJ2-7; 8 positions match TRBD1. Germline trimming cut 6 bases from V and 3 bases from J; bases unmatched to any gene: 10. CDR3 size: 15 residues. Germline assignment: CDR1 SNHLY and CDR2 FYNNEI. Here the CDR3 reads CASSQRTGIDYEQYF. The CDR3 coding sequence is TGTGCCAGCAGCCAAAGGACAGGGATTGACTACGAGCAGTACTTC. Looking up the rest from reference TRBV2 and TRBJ2-7 gives the full variable domain: EPEVTQTPSHQVTQMGQEVILRCVPISNHLYFYWYRQILGQKVEFLVSFYNNEISEKSEIFDDQFSVERPDGSNFTLKIRSTKLEDSAMYFCASSQRTGIDYEQYFGPGTRLTVT.

This chain uses TRBV19 with TRBJ1-2; D gene uncertain. Between the trimmed V and J ends, which lost 10 bases and 1 base, there was a span of 4 bases. Germline CDR1 LNHDA, CDR2 SQIVND (reference sequence). The CDR3 runs 10 residues. DNA for the CDR3: TGTGCCACCTATAACTATGGCTACACCTTC. Translating it yields CATYNYGYTF.

This clone has a single count. The J gene is TRBJ2-3, the V gene TRBV14; 7 bases map to TRBD2. This CDR3 is 15 amino acids long. Germline loops: CDR1 SGHDN, CDR2 FVKESK. V lost 5 bases, J lost 2 bases, and 7 bases stayed unmatched. The CDR3 spells CASSDLAEDTDTQYF. Written as DNA, the CDR3 is TGTGCCAGCAGCGATCTAGCGGAGGACACAGATACGCAGTATTTT.